These 7 T cell receptor beta chains were all obtained from the same sample, sequenced in a study of T cells in Graves' hyperthyroidism and ophthalmopathy. The investigators amplified TCR beta CDR3 regions from RNA transcripts. RT-PCR in the first round (using the HTBI primer set) targeted the TCR CDR3. TCRdb used MiXCR to reprocess the multiplex PCR reads, holding one entry per CDR3 protein. Altogether approximately 630,000 distinct CDR3 sequences are present, roughly 17% being singletons, with the ten largest covering around 4%. The specimen sequenced was blood. The receptor set was obtained from a woman aged 25 to 39 with Graves' hyperthyroidism.

This clonotype showed up many times. The chain links TRBV6-2 or TRBV6-3 to TRBJ2-7, with D perhaps matching TRBD2 (6 bases). The germline V and J ends were trimmed by 6 bases and 4 bases, with 10 bases remaining between them. The CDR3 is made up of 12 amino acids. Germline V gene lookup returns CDR1 MNHEY and CDR2 SVGEGT. This CDR3 is CASRQLAYEQYF. CDR3 nucleotide sequence: TGTGCCAGCAGACAACTAGCTTACGAGCAGTACTTC.

About this clonotype: A much larger clone is a single base away; this may be a read error. The chain couples TRBV28 to TRBJ2-3; unclear D gene. The J call may be mistaken, given a closer DNA end match to TRBJ1-5. Looked up from germline, CDR1 is MDHEN and CDR2 is SYDVKM. The CDR3 totals 14 residues. CDR3 nucleotide sequence: TGTGCCAGCAGCCTCCTTGGGTCGTCAGATACGCAGCATTTT. Amino acids: CASSLLGSSDTQHF.

This clonotype was counted ten times or more. The rearrangement links TRBV11-2 to TRBJ2-5; D may be TRBD2 (6 bases). V was trimmed by 4 bases and J by 5 bases, leaving 14 bases between them. The V gene's germline CDR1 is SGHAT and CDR2 FQNNGV. The CDR3 covers 14 residues. Written as DNA, the CDR3 is TGTGCCAGCAGCTCACAACGGGGGTCGGAGACCCAGTACTTC. Translated: CASSSQRGSETQYF.

This chain connects TRBV19 to TRBJ2-3, with 7 nucleotides matching TRBD2. V shed 10 bases, J shed 4 bases, and the junction held 14 bases outside the gene matches. From germline, CDR1 is LNHDA and CDR2 SQIVND (reference sequence). This CDR3 has 15 amino acids. The CDR3 is CATSIEAGEPDTQYF. The CDR3 DNA is TGTGCCACCAGTATAGAGGCGGGAGAACCAGATACGCAGTATTTT.

This clonotype has at least ten counts. V is TRBV24-1 and J is TRBJ2-7, with TRBD2 identical over 8 bases. V dropped 1 base and J dropped 2; count of bases not matched to a gene: 6. The CDR3 is made up of 16 amino acids. Germline loops: CDR1 KGHDR, CDR2 SFDVKD. Here the CDR3 DNA reads TGTGCCACCAGTGATTTAAGCGGGAGAATCACCTACGAGCAGTACTTC. Translation gives CATSDLSGRITYEQYF.

Many counts were recorded for this clonotype. The rearrangement joins TRBV12-5 to TRBJ2-1, with D unclear. The germline gives CDR1 LGHNT, CDR2 FRNRAP. The CDR3 runs 13 residues. V lost 0 bases, J lost 4 bases, and 4 bases lay in between. CDR3 DNA sequence: TGTGCTAGTGGTTTGGTAGGGTACAATGAGCAGTTCTTC. This translates into CASGLVGYNEQFF. The whole variable domain, remainder taken from reference TRBV12-5 and TRBJ2-1, is DARVTQTPRHKVTEMGQEVTMRCQPILGHNTVFWYRQTMMQGLELLAYFRNRAPLDDSGMPKDRFSAEMPDATLATLKIQPSEPRDSAVYFCASGLVGYNEQFFGPGTRLTVL.

This clonotype was seen only a few times. The chain links TRBV7-2 to TRBJ1-5; D not resolved. This CDR3 region has 15 residues. CDR1 and CDR2 from the germline V gene are SGHTA and FQGNSA. The V end lost 0 bases, the J end lost 0 bases, and 6 bases lay between the germline ends. The CDR3 sequence is CASSLAFYSNQPQHF. Here the CDR3 DNA reads TGTGCCAGCAGCTTAGCATTTTATAGCAATCAGCCCCAGCATTTT.